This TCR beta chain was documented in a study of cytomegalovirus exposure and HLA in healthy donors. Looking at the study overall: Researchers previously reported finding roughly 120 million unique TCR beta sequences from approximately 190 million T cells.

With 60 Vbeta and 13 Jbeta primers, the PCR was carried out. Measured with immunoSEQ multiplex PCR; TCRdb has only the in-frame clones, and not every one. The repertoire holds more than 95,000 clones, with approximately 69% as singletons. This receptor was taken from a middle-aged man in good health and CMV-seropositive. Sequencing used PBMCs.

The CDR3 DNA sequence: TGTGCCAGCAGCCAAACGGCGATAGCGGGGACCACCTACGAGCAGTACTTC. It codes for CASSQTAIAGTTYEQYF. The chain joins TRBV4-2 to TRBJ2-7, with 8 nucleotides matching TRBD2. This CDR3 has 17 amino acids. V trimming: 2 bases; J trimming: 2 bases; junction bases outside the gene matches: 11. Germline CDR1 LGHNA, CDR2 YNFKEQ.